This entry describes one T cell receptor (beta chain). Naive CD4+ cells were CD45RA-selected; the remaining cells were memory. The CDR3 totals 17 residues. The germline V and J ends were trimmed by 1 base and 7 bases, with 22 bases remaining between them. CDR1 MGHRA and CDR2 YSYEKL come from the germline V gene. These data come from a study of shared clonotypes between healthy human individuals. The assay was run at deep level. An approximately 210 ng quantity of DNA, tens of thousands of T cell genomes, went into the sorted-subset replicate PCRs. Clones were read by immunoSEQ multiplex PCR, and TCRdb kept only the in-frame ones, dropping some. The sample consists of 150,000 to 200,000 clones, roughly 93% of them appearing once.

This TCR came from a woman aged 25 to 39 in good health. The chain recombines TRBV4-1 with TRBJ1-2; D not resolved. Material for sequencing was naive CD4+ T cells sorted from blood. The subset is: CD45RA+ positively selected. CDR3 nucleotides: TGCGCCAGCAGCCAAGTTCAGTTAGGCATCGGAGGCGGTGGCTACACCTTC. Its protein product is CASSQVQLGIGGGGYTF.